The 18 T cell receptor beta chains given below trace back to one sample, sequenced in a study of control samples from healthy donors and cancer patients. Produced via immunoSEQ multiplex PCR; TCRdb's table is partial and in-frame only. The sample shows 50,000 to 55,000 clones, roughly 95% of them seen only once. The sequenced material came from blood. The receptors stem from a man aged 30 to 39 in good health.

The chain's CDR3 is CASSAGTPPLGEQYF. CDR3 nucleotide sequence: TGTGCCAGCAGCGCCGGGACTCCGCCTTTGGGTGAGCAGTACTTC. The J gene is TRBJ2-7, the V gene TRBV2, with a tentative D call TRBD2 (6 bases). The CDR3 covers 15 residues. V lost 6 bases, J lost 7 bases, and 22 bases lay in between. CDR1 is SNHLY and CDR2 is FYNNEI in the germline V gene.

The CDR3 DNA reads as TGTGCCAGCAGCCTCCGAGCTGGAGAGACCCAGTACTTC. It is translated as CASSLRAGETQYF. J is TRBJ2-5 and V is TRBV7-3; D ambiguous. The germline V gene encodes CDR1 SGHTA and CDR2 FQGTGA. The CDR3 is 13 residues long. V was cut by 5 bases and J by 4 bases, with 11 bases left in between.

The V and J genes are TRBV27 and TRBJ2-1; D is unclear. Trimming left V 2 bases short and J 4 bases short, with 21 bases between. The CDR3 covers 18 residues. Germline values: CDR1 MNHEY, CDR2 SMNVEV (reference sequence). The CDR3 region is CASSLRLERATLYNEQFF. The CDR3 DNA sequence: TGTGCCAGCAGTTTACGGTTAGAAAGGGCGACGTTATACAATGAGCAGTTCTTC.

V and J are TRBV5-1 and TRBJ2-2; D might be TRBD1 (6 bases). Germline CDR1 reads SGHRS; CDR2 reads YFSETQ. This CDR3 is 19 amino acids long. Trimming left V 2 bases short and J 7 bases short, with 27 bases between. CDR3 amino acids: CASSLRPLQGVQRGGELFF. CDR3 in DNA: TGCGCCAGCAGCTTACGGCCATTACAGGGAGTCCAGAGAGGCGGGGAGCTGTTTTTT.

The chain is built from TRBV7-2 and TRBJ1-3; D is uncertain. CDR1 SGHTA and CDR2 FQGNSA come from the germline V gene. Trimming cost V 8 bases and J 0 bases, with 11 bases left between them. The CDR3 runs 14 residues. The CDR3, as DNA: TGTGCCAGCGCCCCCGGTCTCTCTGGAAACACCATATATTTT. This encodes CASAPGLSGNTIYF.

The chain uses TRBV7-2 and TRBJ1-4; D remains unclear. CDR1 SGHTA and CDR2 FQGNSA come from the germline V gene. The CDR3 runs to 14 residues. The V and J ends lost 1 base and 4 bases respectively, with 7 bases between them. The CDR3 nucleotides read TGTGCCAGCAGCTTAGTAACGGGTAATGAAAAACTGTTTTTT. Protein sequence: CASSLVTGNEKLFF.

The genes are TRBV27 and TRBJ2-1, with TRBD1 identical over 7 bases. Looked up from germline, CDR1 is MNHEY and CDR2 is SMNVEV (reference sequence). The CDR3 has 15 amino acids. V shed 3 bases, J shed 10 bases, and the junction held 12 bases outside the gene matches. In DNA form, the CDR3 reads TGTGCCAGCAGTTTTGGCCTCAACAGGGGATGGGAGCAGTTCTTC. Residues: CASSFGLNRGWEQFF.

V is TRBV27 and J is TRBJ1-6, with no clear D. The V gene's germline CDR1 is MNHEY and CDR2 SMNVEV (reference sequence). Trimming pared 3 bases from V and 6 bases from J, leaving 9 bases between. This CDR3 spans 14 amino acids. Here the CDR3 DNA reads TGTGCCAGCAGTTTTAATACTTTTAATTCACCCCTCCACTTT. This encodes CASSFNTFNSPLHF.

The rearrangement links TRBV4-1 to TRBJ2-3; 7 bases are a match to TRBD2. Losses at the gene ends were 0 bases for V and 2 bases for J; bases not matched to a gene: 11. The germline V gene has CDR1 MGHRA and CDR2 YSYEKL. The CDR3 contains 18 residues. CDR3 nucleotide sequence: TGCGCCAGCAGCCAAGATCTGCGGGCGGGAGCGAACACAGATACGCAGTATTTT. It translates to CASSQDLRAGANTDTQYF.

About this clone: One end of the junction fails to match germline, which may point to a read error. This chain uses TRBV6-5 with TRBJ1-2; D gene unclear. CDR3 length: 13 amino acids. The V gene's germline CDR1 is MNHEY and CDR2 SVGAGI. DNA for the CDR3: TGTGCCAGCAGTAACTCAGAATACTATGGCTACACCTTC. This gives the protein CASSNSEYYGYTF.

CDR3 sequence: CSASTVSGANVLTF. In DNA form, the CDR3 reads TGCAGTGCTAGTACAGTCTCTGGGGCCAACGTCCTGACTTTC. The chain recombines TRBV20-1 with TRBJ2-6; D is undetermined. CDR3 length: 14 amino acids. V gave up 3 bases and J gave up 0 bases, with 6 bases separating them. Germline V gene sequence: CDR1 DFQATT, CDR2 SNEGSKA (reference sequence).

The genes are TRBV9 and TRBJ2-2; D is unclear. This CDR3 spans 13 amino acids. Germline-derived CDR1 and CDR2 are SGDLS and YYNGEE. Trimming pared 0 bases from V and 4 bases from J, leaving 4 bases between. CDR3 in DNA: TGTGCCAGCAGCGTAGTAACCACCGGGGAGCTGTTTTTT. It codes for CASSVVTTGELFF.

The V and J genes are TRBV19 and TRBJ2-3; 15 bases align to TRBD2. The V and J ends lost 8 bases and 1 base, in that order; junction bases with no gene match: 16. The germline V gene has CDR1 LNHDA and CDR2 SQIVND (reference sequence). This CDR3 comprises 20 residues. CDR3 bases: TGTGCCAGTGTAGCCCACGGGACTAGCGGGAGGATCGGGCGCACAGATACGCAGTATTTT. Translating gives CASVAHGTSGRIGRTDTQYF.

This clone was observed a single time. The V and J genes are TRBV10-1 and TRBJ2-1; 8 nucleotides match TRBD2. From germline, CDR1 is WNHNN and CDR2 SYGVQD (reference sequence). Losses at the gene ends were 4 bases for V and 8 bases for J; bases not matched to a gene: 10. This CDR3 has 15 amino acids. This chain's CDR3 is CASSVTREVWDEQFF. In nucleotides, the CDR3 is TGCGCCAGCAGTGTCACGCGGGAGGTCTGGGATGAGCAGTTCTTC.

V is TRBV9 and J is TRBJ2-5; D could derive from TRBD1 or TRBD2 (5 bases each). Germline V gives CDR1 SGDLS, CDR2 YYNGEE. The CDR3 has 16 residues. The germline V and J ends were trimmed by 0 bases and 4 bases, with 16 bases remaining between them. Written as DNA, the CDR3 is TGTGCCAGCAGCGTAGCAGGGACGCCCTATGGAGAGACCCAGTACTTC. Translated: CASSVAGTPYGETQYF.

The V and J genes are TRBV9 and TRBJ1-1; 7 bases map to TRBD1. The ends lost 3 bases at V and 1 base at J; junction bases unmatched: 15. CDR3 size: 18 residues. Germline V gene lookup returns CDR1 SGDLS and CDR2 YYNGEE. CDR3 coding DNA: TGTGCCAGCAGCGCTGCGGACAGGTCTAAGGGGCGGAACACTGAAGCTTTCTTT. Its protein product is CASSAADRSKGRNTEAFF.

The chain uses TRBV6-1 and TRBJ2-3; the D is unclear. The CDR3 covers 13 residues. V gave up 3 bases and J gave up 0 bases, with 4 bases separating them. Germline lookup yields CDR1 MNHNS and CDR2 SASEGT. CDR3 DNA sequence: TGTGCCAGCAGTGAGGTCAGCACAGATACGCAGTATTTT. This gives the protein CASSEVSTDTQYF.

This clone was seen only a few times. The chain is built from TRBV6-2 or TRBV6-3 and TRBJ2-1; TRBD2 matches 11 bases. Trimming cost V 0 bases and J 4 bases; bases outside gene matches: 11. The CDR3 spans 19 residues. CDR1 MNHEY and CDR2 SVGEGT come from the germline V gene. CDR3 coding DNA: TGTGCCAGCAGTTACTCGGGGCTAGCGGGAGGTACCCTATACAATGAGCAGTTCTTC. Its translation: CASSYSGLAGGTLYNEQFF.